Listed below are T cell receptor beta chains from one sample, sequenced in a study of shared clonotypes between healthy human individuals. Generated by immunoSEQ multiplex PCR, the TCRdb table keeps only in-frame clones and is missing some. The data show roughly 2.6 million clones, more than 90% seen once. Input material: naive CD4+ T cells sorted from blood. These receptor sequences come from a man aged 18 to 29 in good health. Each CDR3 is given with its conserved first and last residue. Each record gives: V gene, J gene, CDR3 protein.

TRBV25-1	TRBJ1-2	CASSEGGKLGYTF
TRBV9	TRBJ2-6	CASSVEEVGRLSGANVLTF
TRBV10-3	TRBJ1-2	CAIQGGSGGYTF
TRBV19	TRBJ2-1	CASSPRSGTSYNEQFF
TRBV5-8	TRBJ1-1	CASSLRTGKSEAFF
TRBV12-1	TRBJ2-7	CASSLRQTRERYKQYF
TRBV6-1	TRBJ1-1	CASRTPGIFLTEAFF
TRBV30	TRBJ1-2	CAWKPPGAGYGYTF
TRBV2	TRBJ2-3	CASREDLRQGETDTQYF
TRBV4-1	TRBJ1-4	CASSRSWTTTNEKLFF
TRBV5-1	TRBJ1-6	CASSLVPGNSPLHF
TRBV9	TRBJ2-3	CASSVGASGGTDTQYF
TRBV30	TRBJ2-7	CAWSKGADEQYF
TRBV6-5	TRBJ1-1	CASSRGLSEAFF
TRBV13	TRBJ2-2	CASMRGGSTGELFF